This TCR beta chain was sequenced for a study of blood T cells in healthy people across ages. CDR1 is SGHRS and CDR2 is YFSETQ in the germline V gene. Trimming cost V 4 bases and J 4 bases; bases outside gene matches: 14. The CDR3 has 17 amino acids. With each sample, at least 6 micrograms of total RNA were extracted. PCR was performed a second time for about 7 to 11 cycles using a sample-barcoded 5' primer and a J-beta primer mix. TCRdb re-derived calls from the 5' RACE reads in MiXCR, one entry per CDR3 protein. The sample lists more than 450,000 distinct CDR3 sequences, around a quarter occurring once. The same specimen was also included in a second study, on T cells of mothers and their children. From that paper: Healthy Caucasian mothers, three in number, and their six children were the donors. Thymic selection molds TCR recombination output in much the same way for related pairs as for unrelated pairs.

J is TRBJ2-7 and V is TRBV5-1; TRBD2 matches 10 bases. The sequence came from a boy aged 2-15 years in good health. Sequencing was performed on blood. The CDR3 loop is CASSPGRSLAGFYEQYF. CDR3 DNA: TGCGCCAGCAGCCCTGGAAGATCACTAGCGGGATTTTACGAGCAGTACTTC.